These 5 T cell receptor beta chains were sequenced from one sample in a study of OX40 agonist ivuxolimab in advanced cancers. Receptor amplification or capture employed the immunoSEQ multiplex PCR assay. TCRdb provides this immuneACCESS table in a form limited to in-frame rearrangements. Some clones are lacking; in checked studies, under half of them reflect an unresolved V gene, and why the rest are absent is not known. This sample lists 55,000 or so clones; roughly 86% were detected once. The ten top clones hold approximately 13% of the sample. Sequenced material: CD4+ or CD8+ T cells sorted from blood, taken in a trial of the OX40 agonist ivuxolimab. All receptors derive from an adult with an advanced solid tumor such as melanoma, head and neck, liver or kidney cancer.

This chain uses TRBV28 with TRBJ2-3; 9 bases are shared with TRBD2. CDR3 size: 17 residues. J was trimmed by 2 bases and V by 6 bases; bases with no gene match: 12. Germline CDR1 is MDHEN and CDR2 is SYDVKM. The chain's CDR3 is CASSSPRAGGTTDTQYF. In nucleotides, the CDR3 is TGTGCCAGCAGCAGCCCGCGAGCGGGAGGTACCACAGATACGCAGTATTTT.

The chain employs TRBV9 and TRBJ2-2, with D unresolved. V dropped 4 bases and J dropped 5 bases, with 15 bases sitting between them. The CDR3 is 15 amino acids. Germline loops: CDR1 SGDLS, CDR2 YYNGEE. The CDR3 region is CASSPGPRETGELFF. The CDR3 coding sequence is TGTGCCAGCAGCCCCGGGCCCCGTGAGACCGGGGAGCTGTTTTTT. The variable domain in full, with the rest retrieved from reference TRBV9 and TRBJ2-2, is DSGVTQTPKHLITATGQRVTLRCSPRSGDLSVYWYQQSLDQGLQFLIQYYNGEERAKGNILERFSAQQFPDLHSELNLSSLELGDSALYFCASSPGPRETGELFFGEGSRLTVL.

The chain uses TRBV7-9 and TRBJ2-7, with D hard to call. Germline V gene sequence: CDR1 SEHNR, CDR2 FQNEAQ (reference sequence). V lost 3 bases, J lost 7 bases, and 19 bases lay in between. The CDR3 is made up of 15 amino acids. For the CDR3, the DNA is TGTGCCAGCAGCTTCTATGGTTGGGCCAACGAGGAGCAGTACTTC. Encoded protein: CASSFYGWANEEQYF.

This clone was seen just once. The CDR3 reads CASSIEDGVNEQFF. CDR3 in DNA: TGTGCCAGTAGTATTGAGGATGGGGTTAATGAGCAGTTCTTC. This rearrangement joins TRBV19 to TRBJ2-1; no reliable D call. Trimming pared 3 bases from V and 7 bases from J, leaving 13 bases between. The CDR3 is 14 amino acids. The germline CDR1 and CDR2 sequences are LNHDA and SQIVND (reference sequence).

The genes are TRBV5-1 and TRBJ2-2; a possible D gene is TRBD1 (5 bases). The germline V and J ends were trimmed by 6 bases and 3 bases, with 6 bases remaining between them. The CDR3 is made up of 12 amino acids. The germline V gene encodes CDR1 SGHRS and CDR2 YFSETQ. The CDR3 loop reads CASTTDTGELFF. As DNA, the CDR3 is TGCGCCAGCACGACAGACACCGGGGAGCTGTTTTTT.